The clone carrying this T cell receptor beta chain was observed a handful of times. Its target is unknown. The source of the sample is a study of beta chain features in type 1 diabetes. Across the whole study: Sorted cells, roughly 100,000,000 in number, were examined across all samples. General study points: Type 1 diabetes patients showed fewer insertions and more deletions at VDJ junctions. The naive, central memory and Treg TCRB repertoires looked more alike in patients than they did in healthy donors. In every one of the four CD4+ subsets, TCRB CDR3s were moderately but significantly shorter in Type 1 diabetes patients.

Trimming left V 5 bases short and J 8 bases short, with 21 bases between. The germline CDR1 and CDR2 sequences are SGHTA and FQGNSA. This CDR3 spans 15 amino acids. All of the isolated RNA was reverse transcribed, so expressed TCRB transcripts were sequenced. The table came from immunoSEQ multiplex PCR; TCRdb's copy has only in-frame clones and leaves some out. Counted here are around 690,000 clones, approximately 13% occurring once; the ten biggest clones make up 0.095% to 0.15%. Staining for CD45RO/CCR7/CD25/CD127/CD95/CD27 allowed sorting of CD4+ naive, central memory, regulatory and stem cell-like memory cells.

Sequencing was done on a sample of naive CD4+ T cells from blood. The V call is TRBV7-2, the J call TRBJ1-2; D perhaps matches TRBD1 (5 bases). This clonotype was sampled from a man under 40 with type 1 diabetes. CDR3 in amino acids: CASSPIAGTIGGYTF. In nucleotides, the CDR3 is TGTGCCAGCAGCCCAATAGCCGGGACGATCGGGGGCTACACCTTC.